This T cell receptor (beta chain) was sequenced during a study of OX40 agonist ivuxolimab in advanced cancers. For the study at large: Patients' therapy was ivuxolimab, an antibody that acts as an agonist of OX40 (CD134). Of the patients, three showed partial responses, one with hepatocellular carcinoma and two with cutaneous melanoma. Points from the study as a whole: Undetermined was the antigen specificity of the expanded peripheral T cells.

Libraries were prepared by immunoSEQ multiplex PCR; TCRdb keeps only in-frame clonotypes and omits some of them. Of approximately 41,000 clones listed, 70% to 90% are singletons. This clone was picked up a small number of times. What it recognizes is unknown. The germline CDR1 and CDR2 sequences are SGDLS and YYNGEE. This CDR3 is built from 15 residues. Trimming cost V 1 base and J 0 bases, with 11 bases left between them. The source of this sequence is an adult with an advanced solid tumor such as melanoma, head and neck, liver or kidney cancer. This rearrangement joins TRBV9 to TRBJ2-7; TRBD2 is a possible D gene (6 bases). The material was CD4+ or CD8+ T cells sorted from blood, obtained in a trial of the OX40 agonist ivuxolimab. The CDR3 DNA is TGTGCCAGCAGCGTATCGGACGGGAGCTCCTACGAGCAGTACTTC. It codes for CASSVSDGSSYEQYF.